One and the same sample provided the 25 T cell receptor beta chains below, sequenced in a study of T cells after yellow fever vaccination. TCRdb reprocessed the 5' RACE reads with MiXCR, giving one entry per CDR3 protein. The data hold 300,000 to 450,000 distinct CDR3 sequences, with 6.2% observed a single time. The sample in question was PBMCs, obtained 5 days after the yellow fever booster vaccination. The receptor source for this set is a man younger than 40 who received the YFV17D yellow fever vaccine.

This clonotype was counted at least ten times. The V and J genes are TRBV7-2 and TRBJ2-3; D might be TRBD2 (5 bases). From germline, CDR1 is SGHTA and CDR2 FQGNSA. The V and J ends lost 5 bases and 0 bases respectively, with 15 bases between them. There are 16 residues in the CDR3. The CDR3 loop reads CASSNGELFSTDTQYF. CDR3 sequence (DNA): TGTGCCAGCAGCAACGGGGAGCTTTTTAGCACAGATACGCAGTATTTT. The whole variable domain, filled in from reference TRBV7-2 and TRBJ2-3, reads GAGVSQSPSNKVTEKGKDVELRCDPISGHTALYWYRQSLGQGLEFLIYFQGNSAPDKSGLPSDRFSAERTGGSVSTLTIQRTQQEDSAVYLCASSNGELFSTDTQYFGPGTRLTVL.

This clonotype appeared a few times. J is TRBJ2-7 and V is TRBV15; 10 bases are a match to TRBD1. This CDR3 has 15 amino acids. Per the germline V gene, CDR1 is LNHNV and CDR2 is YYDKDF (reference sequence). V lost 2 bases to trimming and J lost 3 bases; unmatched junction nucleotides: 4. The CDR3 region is CATSRRGTGDYEQYF. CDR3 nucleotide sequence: TGTGCCACCAGCAGACGGGGGACAGGGGACTACGAGCAGTACTTC.

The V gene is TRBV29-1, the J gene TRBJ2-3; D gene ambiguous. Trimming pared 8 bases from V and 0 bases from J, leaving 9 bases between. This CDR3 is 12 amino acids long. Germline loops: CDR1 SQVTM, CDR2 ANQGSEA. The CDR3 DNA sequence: TGCAGCTCTTCTACTAGCACAGATACGCAGTATTTT. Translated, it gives CSSSTSTDTQYF.

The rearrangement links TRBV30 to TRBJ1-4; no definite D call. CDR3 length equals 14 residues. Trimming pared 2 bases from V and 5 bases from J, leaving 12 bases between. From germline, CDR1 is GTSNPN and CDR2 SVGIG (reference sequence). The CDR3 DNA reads TGTGCCTGGAGTTCCGGACCGTACAATGAAAAACTGTTTTTT. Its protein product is CAWSSGPYNEKLFF.

In DNA, the CDR3 is TGCAGTGTTCTCCAGGGGGCGCGGGGTGAGCAGTACTTC. Protein product: CSVLQGARGEQYF. J is TRBJ2-7 and V is TRBV20-1; 8 nucleotides align to TRBD1. Trimming cost V 7 bases and J 7 bases; bases outside gene matches: 12. There are 13 residues in the CDR3. The germline V gene encodes CDR1 DFQATT and CDR2 SNEGSKA (reference sequence).

CDR3 region: CASSPTGDHEQYF. DNA for the CDR3: TGTGCCAGCAGCCCGACGGGGGACCACGAGCAGTACTTC. V usage is TRBV7-2 and J usage is TRBJ2-7, with D possibly matching TRBD2 (6 bases). This CDR3 contains 13 residues. Germline V gene sequence: CDR1 SGHTA, CDR2 FQGNSA. V lost 5 bases and J 5 bases, leaving 13 bases between the germline ends.

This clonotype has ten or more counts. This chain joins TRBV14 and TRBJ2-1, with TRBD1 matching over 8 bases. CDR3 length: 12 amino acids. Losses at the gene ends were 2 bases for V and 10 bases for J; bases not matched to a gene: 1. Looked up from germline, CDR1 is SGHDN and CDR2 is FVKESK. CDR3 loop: CASSQTGGEQFF. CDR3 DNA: TGTGCCAGCAGCCAAACAGGGGGAGAGCAGTTCTTC.

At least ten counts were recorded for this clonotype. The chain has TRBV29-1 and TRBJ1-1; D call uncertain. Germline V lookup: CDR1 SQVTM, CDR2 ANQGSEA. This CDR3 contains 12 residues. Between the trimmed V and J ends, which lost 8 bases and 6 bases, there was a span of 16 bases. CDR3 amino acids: CSSISHSSEAFF. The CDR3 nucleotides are TGCAGCTCAATCTCACACTCCTCTGAAGCTTTCTTT.

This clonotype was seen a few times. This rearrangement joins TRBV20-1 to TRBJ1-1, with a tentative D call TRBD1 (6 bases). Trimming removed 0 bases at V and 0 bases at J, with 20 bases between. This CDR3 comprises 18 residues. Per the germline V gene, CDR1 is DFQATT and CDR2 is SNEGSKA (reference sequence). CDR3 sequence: CSARDLGRGNRVNTEAFF. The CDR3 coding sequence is TGCAGTGCTAGAGATTTGGGCCGGGGAAACAGGGTGAACACTGAAGCTTTCTTT.

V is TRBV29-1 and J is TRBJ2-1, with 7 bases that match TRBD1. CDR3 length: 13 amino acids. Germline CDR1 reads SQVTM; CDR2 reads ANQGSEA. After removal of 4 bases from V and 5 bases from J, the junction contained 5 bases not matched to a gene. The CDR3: CSVGLGQHNEQFF. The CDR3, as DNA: TGCAGCGTTGGGTTGGGACAGCACAATGAGCAGTTCTTC.

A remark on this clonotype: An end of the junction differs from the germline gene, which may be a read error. CDR3: CCARKSRQVRNTEAFF. The CDR3 DNA is TGCTGTGCTAGAAAGTCGCGACAAGTCCGGAACACTGAAGCTTTCTTT. The chain joins TRBV20-1 to TRBJ1-1, with unresolved D. Germline CDR1 is DFQATT and CDR2 is SNEGSKA (reference sequence). The CDR3 contains 16 residues.

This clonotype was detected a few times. CDR3 region: CASSPPLWTRGNEQFF. CDR3 sequence (DNA): TGTGCCAGCTCACCACCCCTGTGGACACGCGGGAATGAGCAGTTCTTC. This chain links TRBV18 with TRBJ2-1; D possibly uses TRBD1 or TRBD2 (5 bases each). The germline CDR1 and CDR2 sequences are KGHSH and LQKENI. The CDR3 sequence is 16 residues long. Trimming took 0 bases from V and 7 from J, leaving 16 bases between them.

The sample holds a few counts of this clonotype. The CDR3 DNA reads TGCGCCAGCATCCTCTCAGCGGGAAATACTTTGAATGAGCAGTTCTTC. Its translation: CASILSAGNTLNEQFF. This chain joins TRBV5-1 and TRBJ2-1, with 7 bases aligning to TRBD2. The germline CDR1 and CDR2 sequences are SGHRS and YFSETQ. Losses at the gene ends were 6 bases for V and 7 bases for J; bases not matched to a gene: 16. The CDR3 runs to 16 residues.

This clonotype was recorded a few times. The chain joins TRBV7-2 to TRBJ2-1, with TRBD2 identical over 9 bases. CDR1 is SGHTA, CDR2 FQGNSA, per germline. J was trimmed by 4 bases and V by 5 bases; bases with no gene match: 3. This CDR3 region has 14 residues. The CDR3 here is CASSASGTYNEQFF. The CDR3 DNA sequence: TGTGCCAGCAGCGCTAGCGGGACGTACAATGAGCAGTTCTTC.

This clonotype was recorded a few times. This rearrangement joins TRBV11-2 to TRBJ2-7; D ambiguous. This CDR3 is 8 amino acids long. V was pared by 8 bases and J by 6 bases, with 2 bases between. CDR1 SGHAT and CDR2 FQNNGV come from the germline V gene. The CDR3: CASPEQYF. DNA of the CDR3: TGTGCCAGCCCCGAGCAGTACTTC.

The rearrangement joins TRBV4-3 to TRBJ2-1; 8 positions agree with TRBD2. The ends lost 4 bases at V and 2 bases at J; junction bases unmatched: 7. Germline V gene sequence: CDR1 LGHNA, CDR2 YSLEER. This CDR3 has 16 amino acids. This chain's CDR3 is CASSLSLAGPYNEQFF. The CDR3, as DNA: TGCGCCAGCAGCCTCTCCCTAGCGGGCCCCTACAATGAGCAGTTCTTC.

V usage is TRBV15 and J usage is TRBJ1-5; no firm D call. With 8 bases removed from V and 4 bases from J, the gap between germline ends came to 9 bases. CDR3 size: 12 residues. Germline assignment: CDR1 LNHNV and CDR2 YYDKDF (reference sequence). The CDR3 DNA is TGTGCCACCGGTGGCAGGAATCAGCCCCAGCATTTT. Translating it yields CATGGRNQPQHF. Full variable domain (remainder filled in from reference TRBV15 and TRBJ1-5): DAMVIQNPRYQVTQFGKPVTLSCSQTLNHNVMYWYQQKSSQAPKLLFHYYDKDFNNEADTPDNFQSRRPNTSFCFLDIRSPGLGDTAMYLCATGGRNQPQHFGDGTRLSIL.

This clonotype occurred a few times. The CDR3 DNA reads TGTGCCAGCAGCTCTCTCGGGTGGAGTACTGAAGCTTTCTTT. It translates to CASSSLGWSTEAFF. The V and J genes are TRBV11-2 and TRBJ1-1; D uncertain. V was shortened by 4 bases and J by 5 bases, with 14 bases between the two germline ends. The CDR3 loop spans 14 amino acids. Looked up from germline, CDR1 is SGHAT and CDR2 is FQNNGV.

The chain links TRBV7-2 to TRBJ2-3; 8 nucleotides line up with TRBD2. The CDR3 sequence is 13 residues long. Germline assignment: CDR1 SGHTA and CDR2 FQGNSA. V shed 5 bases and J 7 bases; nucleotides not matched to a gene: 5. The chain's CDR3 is CASSPGGVHTQYF. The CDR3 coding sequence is TGTGCCAGCAGCCCCGGGGGGGTCCATACGCAGTATTTT.

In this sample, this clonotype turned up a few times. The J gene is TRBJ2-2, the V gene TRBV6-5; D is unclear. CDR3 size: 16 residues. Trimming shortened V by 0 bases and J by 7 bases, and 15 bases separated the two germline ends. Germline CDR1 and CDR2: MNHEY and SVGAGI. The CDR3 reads CASSYSISVEDGELFF. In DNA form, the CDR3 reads TGTGCCAGCAGTTACTCGATAAGTGTTGAAGACGGGGAGCTGTTTTTT.

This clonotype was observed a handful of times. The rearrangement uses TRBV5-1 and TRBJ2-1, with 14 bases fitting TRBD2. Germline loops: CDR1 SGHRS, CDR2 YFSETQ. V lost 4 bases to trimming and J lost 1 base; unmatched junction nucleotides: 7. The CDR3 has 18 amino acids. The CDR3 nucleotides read TGCGCCAGCAGCCTAGGGACTAGCGGGAGTCCTTCCTACAATGAGCAGTTCTTC. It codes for CASSLGTSGSPSYNEQFF.

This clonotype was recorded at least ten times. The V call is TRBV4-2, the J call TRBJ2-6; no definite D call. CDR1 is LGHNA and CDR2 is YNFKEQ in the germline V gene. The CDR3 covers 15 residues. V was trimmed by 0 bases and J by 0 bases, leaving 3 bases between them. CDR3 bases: TGTGCCAGCAGCCAAGACCCCTCTGGGGCCAACGTCCTGACTTTC. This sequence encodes CASSQDPSGANVLTF.

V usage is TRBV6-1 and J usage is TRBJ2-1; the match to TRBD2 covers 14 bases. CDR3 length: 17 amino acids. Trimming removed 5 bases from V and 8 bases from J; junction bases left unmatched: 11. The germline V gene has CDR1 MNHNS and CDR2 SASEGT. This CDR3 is CASSRAGTSGSSYEQFF. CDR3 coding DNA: TGTGCCAGCAGTCGTGCAGGGACTAGCGGGAGTTCCTATGAGCAGTTCTTC.

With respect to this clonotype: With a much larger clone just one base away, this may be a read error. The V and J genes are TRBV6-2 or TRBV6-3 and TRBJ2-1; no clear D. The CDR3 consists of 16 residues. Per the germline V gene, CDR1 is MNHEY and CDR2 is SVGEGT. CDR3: CASSSRTKSSYYEQFF. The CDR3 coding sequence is TGTGCCAGCAGTTCCAGGACCAAAAGCTCCTACTATGAGCAGTTCTTC.

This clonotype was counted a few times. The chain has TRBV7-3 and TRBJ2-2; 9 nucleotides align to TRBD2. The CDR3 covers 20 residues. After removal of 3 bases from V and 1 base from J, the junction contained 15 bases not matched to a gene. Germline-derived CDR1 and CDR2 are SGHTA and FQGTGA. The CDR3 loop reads CASSFWGSGSGGRNTGELFF. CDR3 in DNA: TGTGCCAGCAGCTTCTGGGGTAGCGGGAGCGGCGGGAGGAACACCGGGGAGCTGTTTTTT.